This passage covers 7 T cell receptor beta chains from one sample sequenced in a study of response to subunit inactivated influenza vaccine. TCRdb analysed the RT-PCR reads with MiXCR anew, one entry per CDR3 protein. Among 650,000 to 850,000 distinct CDR3 sequences listed, roughly 13% were seen once. The sample was PBMCs from blood, taken roughly 2 weeks before vaccination. Receptor source: a man in his fifties who received an inactivated influenza vaccine.

A few counts support this clonotype. The chain joins TRBV14 to TRBJ2-4; tentative D call: TRBD1 (6 bases). The V end was cut by 4 bases, the J end by 0 bases, with 13 bases between. The V gene's germline CDR1 is SGHDN and CDR2 FVKESK. The CDR3 consists of 16 residues. CDR3 in DNA: TGTGCCAGCAGCCCTGACAGGAGGATAGCCAAAAACATTCAGTACTTC. This translates into CASSPDRRIAKNIQYF.

The chain couples TRBV14 to TRBJ2-5; TRBD1 matches at 7 bases. Germline values: CDR1 SGHDN, CDR2 FVKESK. V shed 4 bases and J 7 bases; nucleotides not matched to a gene: 15. The CDR3 has 16 residues. The DNA of the CDR3 is TGTGCCAGCAGCCTTCGAGGGGACAGAGGCCTGATGACCCAGTACTTC. Its protein product is CASSLRGDRGLMTQYF.

In this sample, this clonotype turned up many times. The chain has TRBV6-2 or TRBV6-3 and TRBJ2-7; the match to TRBD2 covers 11 bases. CDR1 MNHEY and CDR2 SVGEGT come from the germline V gene. The J segment lost 2 bases and the V segment lost 6 bases, leaving 12 bases of the junction unmatched. This CDR3 comprises 17 residues. CDR3 residues: CASSRATSGIVTYEQYF. The CDR3 region has the DNA TGTGCCAGCAGCAGGGCGACTAGCGGGATTGTCACCTACGAGCAGTACTTC.

This clonotype came up a few times. This chain links TRBV7-2 with TRBJ1-3; D is uncertain. Trimming removed 0 bases from V and 0 bases from J, with 9 bases in between. The CDR3 runs 16 residues. The germline gives CDR1 SGHTA, CDR2 FQGNSA. The CDR3 is CASSLALRHSGNTIYF. The CDR3, as DNA: TGTGCCAGCAGCTTAGCGCTCCGGCACTCTGGAAACACCATATATTTT. Combining the CDR3 with reference TRBV7-2 and TRBJ1-3 gives the whole variable domain GAGVSQSPSNKVTEKGKDVELRCDPISGHTALYWYRQSLGQGLEFLIYFQGNSAPDKSGLPSDRFSAERTGGSVSTLTIQRTQQEDSAVYLCASSLALRHSGNTIYFGEGSWLTVV.

The chain joins TRBV5-1 to TRBJ2-1; D gene unclear. The V end was cut by 0 bases, the J end by 8 bases, with 9 bases between. The germline CDR1 and CDR2 sequences are SGHRS and YFSETQ. This CDR3 comprises 13 residues. The CDR3 DNA reads as TGCGCCAGCAGCTTGGAATTACTCCATGAGCAGTTCTTC. It encodes CASSLELLHEQFF.

V is TRBV6-4 and J is TRBJ1-4; 7 positions match TRBD1. The CDR3 consists of 19 residues. Germline V gene lookup returns CDR1 MRHNA and CDR2 SNTAGT. V lost 2 bases to trimming and J lost 0 bases; unmatched junction nucleotides: 12. In nucleotides, the CDR3 is TGTGCCAGCAGTGACCCAGAAGCAGGGGGACCTACAACTAATGAAAAACTGTTTTTT. Translation: CASSDPEAGGPTTNEKLFF.

The chain links TRBV12-3 or TRBV12-4 to TRBJ1-4; D is perhaps TRBD1 (6 bases). This CDR3 spans 16 amino acids. Trimming shortened V by 6 bases and J by 0 bases, and 14 bases separated the two germline ends. The CDR3 region has the DNA TGTGCCAGCAGCCCCTGGACAGACCCAACTAATGAAAAACTGTTTTTT. It is translated as CASSPWTDPTNEKLFF.